This T cell receptor beta chain was sequenced in a study of blood T cell repertoires in COVID-19. With 4 bases clipped from V and 6 bases from J, the junction kept 4 bases outside the gene matches. The CDR3 sequence is 14 residues long. Per germline, CDR1 LNHDA and CDR2 SQIVND (reference sequence). Profiled with immunoSEQ multiplex PCR; TCRdb holds only in-frame clones, not every one. Seen here are roughly 250,000 clones, roughly four fifths observed once, and the top ten hold less than 4%. Source material: PBMCs or T cells enriched from blood (not recorded which). V usage is TRBV19 and J usage is TRBJ2-7; 12 positions agree with TRBD1. The source of this sequence is a woman aged 40-49 years who had been exposed to COVID-19. The CDR3 is CASSTGQGAREQYF. CDR3 DNA sequence: TGTGCCAGTAGTACGGGACAGGGGGCACGCGAGCAGTACTTC. The full variable domain, with the rest looked up from reference TRBV19 and TRBJ2-7, is DGGITQSPKYLFRKEGQNVTLSCEQNLNHDAMYWYRQDPGQGLRLIYYSQIVNDFQKGDIAEGYSVSREKKESFPLTVTSAQKNPTAFYLCASSTGQGAREQYFGPGTRLTVT.